This entry lists 27 T cell receptor beta chains sequenced from one sample in a study of T cells after yellow fever vaccination. Each CDR3 protein gets one entry after TCRdb re-called the 5' RACE reads with MiXCR. In the table there are approximately 330,000 distinct CDR3 sequences, under 15% of which are singletons. The specimen comprised CD4+ T cells sorted from PBMCs, sampled 15 days after the yellow fever booster vaccination. The receptors here all came from a man between 18 and 35 years old who received the YFV17D yellow fever vaccine.

This clonotype was counted only a few times. The rearrangement uses TRBV5-1 and TRBJ2-3; the D gene is possibly TRBD1 (5 bases). Trimming removed 4 bases at V and 4 bases at J, with 16 bases between. CDR3 size: 15 residues. Germline CDR1 and CDR2: SGHRS and YFSETQ. The CDR3 is CASSPGFTSADTQYF. CDR3 sequence (DNA): TGCGCCAGCAGCCCAGGGTTTACGAGCGCAGATACGCAGTATTTT.

This clonotype was seen repeatedly, ten times or more. This sequence joins TRBV6-2 or TRBV6-3 and TRBJ1-5; 7 bases are a match to TRBD1. The V gene end was trimmed by 0 bases and the J gene end by 7 bases; junction bases not matched to a gene: 3. CDR1 and CDR2 (germline): MNHEY, SVGEGT. The CDR3 contains 14 residues. Written as DNA, the CDR3 is TGTGCCAGCAGTTACTCACAGGGGTGGCAGCCCCAGCATTTT. Protein sequence: CASSYSQGWQPQHF.

The chain couples TRBV4-3 to TRBJ2-3, with 7 bases aligning to TRBD2. The CDR3 sequence is 16 residues long. The ends lost 2 bases at V and 5 bases at J; junction bases unmatched: 10. Per germline, CDR1 LGHNA and CDR2 YSLEER. As DNA, the CDR3 is TGCGCCAGCAGCCAAACCTGGGGGGGAGTCGGAGATACGCAGTATTTT. Protein: CASSQTWGGVGDTQYF.

This clonotype occurred many times. V is TRBV29-1 and J is TRBJ2-1, with 8 bases lining up with TRBD1. After removal of 3 bases from V and 11 bases from J, the junction contained 12 bases not matched to a gene. Germline V gives CDR1 SQVTM, CDR2 ANQGSEA. CDR3 length equals 14 residues. The CDR3 DNA is TGCAGCGTTGAGACAGGGGCCCCCTTCGGGAAGCAGTTCTTC. Amino acid sequence: CSVETGAPFGKQFF.

The chain links TRBV5-6 to TRBJ2-3, with D possibly matching TRBD1 (5 bases). CDR1 is SGHDT, CDR2 YYEEEE, per germline. This CDR3 is 14 amino acids long. Trimming took off 2 bases at V and 1 base at J, with 8 bases between the two ends. The CDR3 here is CASSFTGRTDTQYF. DNA of the CDR3: TGTGCCAGCAGCTTCACAGGACGCACAGATACGCAGTATTTT.

The genes are TRBV19 and TRBJ1-5, with D perhaps matching TRBD1 (6 bases). This CDR3 comprises 15 residues. The germline V gene encodes CDR1 LNHDA and CDR2 SQIVND (reference sequence). Trimming took off 5 bases at V and 0 bases at J, with 11 bases between the two ends. The CDR3 spells CASSRPGDSNQPQHF. The CDR3 nucleotides read TGTGCCAGTAGTCGGCCAGGGGATAGCAATCAGCCCCAGCATTTT.

The gene calls are TRBV18 and TRBJ2-1, with D possibly called TRBD1 or TRBD2 (6 bases each). This CDR3 comprises 17 residues. Germline V CDR1 and CDR2: KGHSH, LQKENI. Trimming removed 3 bases from V and 2 bases from J, with 17 bases in between. The CDR3 sequence: CASSPPLTGATYNEQFF. In DNA, the CDR3 is TGTGCCAGCTCACCCCCCTTGACGGGGGCCACCTACAATGAGCAGTTCTTC.

The chain is built from TRBV27 and TRBJ1-2; D is uncertain. This CDR3 contains 14 residues. The ends were cut back, 6 bases at V and 7 bases at J, with 18 bases in the middle. In germline, CDR1 is MNHEY, CDR2 SMNVEV (reference sequence). This CDR3 reads CASRPDRPGGGYTF. The CDR3 region has the DNA TGTGCCAGCAGGCCGGACCGACCGGGAGGTGGCTACACCTTC.

In this sample, this clonotype turned up a few times. V gene TRBV5-1 combines with J gene TRBJ2-4, with a tentative D call TRBD2 (7 bases). Germline values: CDR1 SGHRS, CDR2 YFSETQ. Trimming pared 3 bases from V and 2 bases from J, leaving 15 bases between. The CDR3 has 16 residues. CDR3 in amino acids: CASSYSGGQSKNIQYF. The DNA for the CDR3 is TGCGCCAGCAGCTACTCCGGGGGGCAGTCCAAAAACATTCAGTACTTC.

The genes are TRBV12-5 and TRBJ2-3; 7 bases align to TRBD2. The V gene's germline CDR1 is LGHNT and CDR2 FRNRAP. The CDR3 spans 16 residues. V lost 4 bases, J lost 1 base, and 8 bases stayed unmatched. DNA of the CDR3: TGTGCTAGTGGTTCGAGCGGGATTATAGGCACAGATACGCAGTATTTT. Its protein is CASGSSGIIGTDTQYF.

On this clonotype itself: A junction boundary mismatches the germline segment, possibly from a read error. This rearrangement joins TRBV5-1 to TRBJ2-1; 10 positions agree with TRBD2. The CDR3 runs to 15 residues. CDR1 and CDR2 from the germline V gene are SGHRS and YFSETQ. The CDR3 spells CASSRGLADYHEQFF. CDR3 nucleotide sequence: TGCGCCAGCAGCCGCGGACTAGCGGACTACCATGAGCAGTTCTTC.

This clonotype was recorded many times. CDR3 amino acids: CASSPRGTGGSYNEQFF. The CDR3 DNA is TGCGCCAGCAGCCCCAGGGGGACAGGGGGCTCCTACAATGAGCAGTTCTTC. V usage is TRBV4-1 and J usage is TRBJ2-1; 11 bases are a match to TRBD1. Germline assignment: CDR1 MGHRA and CDR2 YSYEKL. This CDR3 has 17 residues. V shed 4 bases, J shed 0 bases, and the junction held 5 bases outside the gene matches.

This clonotype appeared a few times. V usage is TRBV18 and J usage is TRBJ2-2; D unresolved. V was pared by 6 bases and J by 4 bases, with 12 bases between. This CDR3 comprises 14 residues. Germline lookup yields CDR1 KGHSH and CDR2 LQKENI. The DNA for the CDR3 is TGTGCCAGCTCGTCCCCAGCTGGCACCGGGGAGCTGTTTTTT. This translates into CASSSPAGTGELFF.

V and J are TRBV30 and TRBJ1-2; 11 nucleotides agree with TRBD1. The CDR3 extends over 14 amino acids. Looked up from germline, CDR1 is GTSNPN and CDR2 is SVGIG (reference sequence). V trimming: 5 bases; J trimming: 6 bases; junction bases outside the gene matches: 8. The CDR3 sequence: CAWGMGQGVHGYTF. CDR3 bases: TGTGCCTGGGGAATGGGACAGGGGGTTCATGGCTACACCTTC.

This clonotype was recorded a few times. The V gene is TRBV5-1, the J gene TRBJ2-1; D gene ambiguous. The V gene lost 2 bases and the J gene lost 1 base, with 10 bases spanning the gap. Germline V gene sequence: CDR1 SGHRS, CDR2 YFSETQ. This CDR3 comprises 15 residues. Here the CDR3 reads CASSFDARSYNEQFF. CDR3 coding DNA: TGCGCCAGCAGCTTCGACGCCCGGTCCTACAATGAGCAGTTCTTC.

CDR3 nucleotide sequence: TGCGCCAGCAGCCAAGCGGCTAGCGGGGGCACAGATACGCAGTATTTT. Amino acid sequence: CASSQAASGGTDTQYF. The rearrangement uses TRBV4-3 and TRBJ2-3; 9 nucleotides line up with TRBD2. Germline V CDR1 and CDR2: LGHNA, YSLEER. The junction had 3 bases not matched to a gene; V was cut back by 1 base and J by 1 base. The CDR3 is 16 residues long.

This clonotype has just a few counts. The germline gene is not matched at one end of the junction; a read error may be the cause. The gene calls are TRBV20-1 and TRBJ2-1; D gene ambiguous. The germline V gene has CDR1 DFQATT and CDR2 SNEGSKA (reference sequence). This CDR3 contains 10 residues. The DNA of the CDR3 is TGCAGTGCTAACTACGATGAGCAGTTCTTC. It translates to CSANYDEQFF.

This clonotype was detected a few times. V is TRBV2 and J is TRBJ1-5; possibly TRBD1 for D (6 bases). V dropped 4 bases and J dropped 2 bases, with 15 bases sitting between them. The CDR3 length is 16 residues. Germline V gene lookup returns CDR1 SNHLY and CDR2 FYNNEI. The CDR3 DNA follows: TGTGCCAGCAGTGTTCGGGGGGCCCGGGGCAATCAGCCCCAGCATTTT. Its translation: CASSVRGARGNQPQHF.

This chain connects TRBV4-2 to TRBJ2-3, with 7 bases fitting TRBD2. This CDR3 is built from 14 residues. Germline CDR1 and CDR2: LGHNA and YNFKEQ. Trimming removed 4 bases from V and 9 bases from J; junction bases left unmatched: 10. Here the CDR3 DNA reads TGTGCCAGCAGCCCGGGATCCGGGGGGAAAACGCAGTATTTT. This codes for CASSPGSGGKTQYF.

The chain joins TRBV12-3 or TRBV12-4 to TRBJ2-3; TRBD2 matches at 10 bases. CDR3 length: 15 residues. V was clipped by 6 bases and J by 3 bases; unmatched bases: 6. In DNA, the CDR3 is TGTGCCAGCAGGTATAGCGGGGGGAGAACAGATACGCAGTATTTT. Translation: CASRYSGGRTDTQYF.

The chain has TRBV5-1 and TRBJ1-2; D gene ambiguous. Germline CDR1 SGHRS, CDR2 YFSETQ. CDR3 size: 14 residues. V dropped 1 base and J dropped 0 bases, with 7 bases sitting between them. CDR3 sequence reads: CASSLRHTNYGYTF. The DNA for the CDR3 is TGCGCCAGCAGCTTGCGACATACTAACTATGGCTACACCTTC.

The chain carries TRBV27 and TRBJ2-3, with D maybe TRBD1 (5 bases). The V end lost 6 bases, the J end lost 6 bases, and 16 bases lay between the germline ends. The CDR3 is 14 amino acids. Germline V gene lookup returns CDR1 MNHEY and CDR2 SMNVEV (reference sequence). The CDR3, as DNA: TGTGCCAGCAGCCCCAGCAGGGTAATGGATACGCAGTATTTT. Amino acid sequence: CASSPSRVMDTQYF.

The CDR3 DNA reads TGTGCCAGCAGTTTAGATATAGCGGGGTCCACAGATACGCAGTATTTT. Residues: CASSLDIAGSTDTQYF. This chain links TRBV12-3 or TRBV12-4 with TRBJ2-3; 8 nucleotides agree with TRBD2. This CDR3 region has 16 residues. J gave up 2 bases and V 1 base, and 5 bases lay outside the gene matches.

The rearrangement links TRBV28 to TRBJ2-3, with a tentative D call TRBD1 (6 bases). The CDR3 is made up of 14 amino acids. The V end was cut by 7 bases, the J end by 3 bases, with 14 bases between. Germline lookup yields CDR1 MDHEN and CDR2 SYDVKM. CDR3 nucleotides: TGTGCCAGCACAAGACAGGATGCAACAGATACGCAGTATTTT. Residues: CASTRQDATDTQYF.

This CDR3 is CASSEALLQETQYF. CDR3 nucleotide sequence: TGTGCCAGCAGTGAAGCGCTCCTCCAAGAGACCCAGTACTTC. This chain links TRBV2 with TRBJ2-5; D gene uncertain. Trimming removed 0 bases at V and 1 base at J, with 6 bases between. Germline CDR1 SNHLY, CDR2 FYNNEI. The length of the CDR3 is 14 residues.

This clonotype was found a few times. The chain uses TRBV7-2 and TRBJ2-3; 13 nucleotides line up with TRBD2. Germline CDR1 and CDR2: SGHTA and FQGNSA. Germline trimming cut 5 bases from V and 4 bases from J; bases unmatched to any gene: 6. The CDR3 length is 16 residues. The CDR3 DNA sequence: TGTGCCAGCAGCAAAACTAGCGGGGGGGCTTCAGATACGCAGTATTTT. This codes for CASSKTSGGASDTQYF. The entire variable domain, with the rest obtained from reference TRBV7-2 and TRBJ2-3, is as follows: GAGVSQSPSNKVTEKGKDVELRCDPISGHTALYWYRQSLGQGLEFLIYFQGNSAPDKSGLPSDRFSAERTGGSVSTLTIQRTQQEDSAVYLCASSKTSGGASDTQYFGPGTRLTVL.

The chain couples TRBV5-4 to TRBJ2-2; D is undetermined. V lost 2 bases and J lost 0, with 8 bases in between. Germline values: CDR1 SGHNT, CDR2 YYREEE (reference sequence). This CDR3 comprises 15 residues. CDR3 bases: TGTGCCAGCAGCTTATGGCAGTCGAACACCGGGGAGCTGTTTTTT. This codes for CASSLWQSNTGELFF.